The TCR beta chain under discussion was sequenced for a study of CD8+ T cells in alopecia areata. Overall study findings and caveats: Elevated clonality characterized lesional scalp relative to normal scalp, particularly in alopecia totalis/universalis.

cDNA serving as the sequencing template came from extracted, reverse transcribed RNA. Assay: immunoSEQ multiplex PCR; the TCRdb copy retains only in-frame clones and omits some. Among fewer than 250,000 clones listed, roughly two fifths were seen once. On this clone itself: Antigen unknown.

V lost 1 base to trimming and J lost 8 bases; unmatched junction nucleotides: 15. The germline gives CDR1 MGHRA, CDR2 YSYEKL. CDR3 length: 17 residues. Stated treatment: oral pan-JAK inhibitor, 5-10 mg twice daily. The receptor was derived from a human donor with alopecia areata. The sample consisted of CD4+ T cells sorted from blood, taken at approximately week 30, from a patient treated with tofacitinib. The V gene is TRBV4-1, the J gene TRBJ1-2, with 8 nucleotides matching TRBD1. The DNA for the CDR3 is TGCGCCAGCAGCCAAGGCTGGACAGGGCCAAGTTCGGGGGGCTACACCTTC. The encoded protein is CASSQGWTGPSSGGYTF.